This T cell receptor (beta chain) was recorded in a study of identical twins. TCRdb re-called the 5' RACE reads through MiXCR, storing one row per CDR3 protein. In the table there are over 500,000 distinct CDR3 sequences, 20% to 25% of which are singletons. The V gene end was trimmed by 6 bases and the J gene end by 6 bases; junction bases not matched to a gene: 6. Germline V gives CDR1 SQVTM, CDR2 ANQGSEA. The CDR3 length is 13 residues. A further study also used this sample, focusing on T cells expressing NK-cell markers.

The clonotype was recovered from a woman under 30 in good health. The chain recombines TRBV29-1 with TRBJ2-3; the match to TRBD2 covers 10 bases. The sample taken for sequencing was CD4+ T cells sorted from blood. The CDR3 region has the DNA TGCAGCGTCAGGGGTAGCGGGGGGGATACGCAGTATTTT. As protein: CSVRGSGGDTQYF.